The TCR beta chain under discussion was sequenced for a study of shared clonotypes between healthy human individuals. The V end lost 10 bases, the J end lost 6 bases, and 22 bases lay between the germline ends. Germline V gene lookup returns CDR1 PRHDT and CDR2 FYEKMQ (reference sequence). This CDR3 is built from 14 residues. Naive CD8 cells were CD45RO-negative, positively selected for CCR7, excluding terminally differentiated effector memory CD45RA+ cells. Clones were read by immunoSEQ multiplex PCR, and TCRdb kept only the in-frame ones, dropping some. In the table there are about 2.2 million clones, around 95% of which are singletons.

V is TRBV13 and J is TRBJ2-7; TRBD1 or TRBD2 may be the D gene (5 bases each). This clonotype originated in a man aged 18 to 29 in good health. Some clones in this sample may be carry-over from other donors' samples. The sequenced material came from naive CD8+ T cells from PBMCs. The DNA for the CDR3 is TGTGCCACTAGAGGGGACGGATCGTCCGGCGAGCAGTACTTC. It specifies CATRGDGSSGEQYF.